These 12 T cell receptor beta chains came from one sample sequenced in a study of blood T cell repertoires in COVID-19. Repertoires were generated with immunoSEQ multiplex PCR, while TCRdb's copy carries only in-frame clones and drops some. This sample has 490,000 or so clones, with 75% to 90% found just once. Sample: PBMCs or T cells enriched from blood (not recorded which). Receptors originate from a woman aged 55-70 years who had recovered from COVID-19.

The chain links TRBV5-1 to TRBJ2-3, with 10 bases lining up with TRBD2. The CDR3 is made up of 17 amino acids. CDR1 and CDR2 (germline): SGHRS, YFSETQ. The junction had 9 bases not matched to a gene; V was cut back by 1 base and J by 4 bases. This CDR3 is CASSLTLAGGEADTQYF. CDR3 DNA: TGCGCCAGCAGCTTGACTTTAGCGGGGGGCGAGGCAGATACGCAGTATTTT.

This clone was seen only a few times. The rearrangement uses TRBV6-5 and TRBJ2-1; 8 positions match TRBD1. The V gene's germline CDR1 is MNHEY and CDR2 SVGAGI. This CDR3 comprises 13 residues. J lost 10 bases, V lost 6 bases, and 8 bases had no gene match. The DNA of the CDR3 is TGTGCCAGCAGCGCGGACAGGGTAAGCGAGCAGTTCTTC. Its translation is CASSADRVSEQFF.

This chain uses TRBV24-1 with TRBJ2-5; possible D gene TRBD1, 5 bases. The CDR3 contains 12 residues. Looked up from germline, CDR1 is KGHDR and CDR2 is SFDVKD. V was clipped by 7 bases and J by 0 bases, with 5 bases between them. DNA of the CDR3: TGTGCCACCAGGGACAACCAAGAGACCCAGTACTTC. Its translation: CATRDNQETQYF.

The chain joins TRBV14 to TRBJ1-1, with D perhaps matching TRBD1 (5 bases). CDR3 length: 13 residues. Germline V gives CDR1 SGHDN, CDR2 FVKESK. V shed 5 bases and J shed 2 bases, with 9 bases lying between them. The CDR3 here is CASSETVNTEAFF. For the CDR3, the DNA is TGTGCCAGCAGCGAGACAGTTAACACTGAAGCTTTCTTT.

The CDR3 DNA is TGTGCCAGCAGTGACCCTAGCGGGGTCCAAGAGACCCAGTACTTC. Amino acids: CASSDPSGVQETQYF. The chain couples TRBV2 to TRBJ2-5, with 9 bases identical to TRBD2. Germline CDR1 is SNHLY and CDR2 is FYNNEI. V lost 3 bases and J lost 1; bases outside the gene matches: 3. The CDR3 runs 15 residues.

The chain combines TRBV19 with TRBJ1-5, with a weak D call TRBD1 (5 bases). The CDR3 loop spans 14 amino acids. V was cut by 7 bases and J by 0 bases, with 10 bases left in between. Germline CDR1 LNHDA, CDR2 SQIVND (reference sequence). The CDR3 here is CASTRQNSNQPQHF. Written as DNA, the CDR3 is TGTGCCAGTACTAGACAGAATAGCAATCAGCCCCAGCATTTT. Together with reference TRBV19 and TRBJ1-5, the CDR3 gives the full variable domain: DGGITQSPKYLFRKEGQNVTLSCEQNLNHDAMYWYRQDPGQGLRLIYYSQIVNDFQKGDIAEGYSVSREKKESFPLTVTSAQKNPTAFYLCASTRQNSNQPQHFGDGTRLSIL.

This clone showed up just a few times. The V gene is TRBV11-2, the J gene TRBJ2-2, with 8 bases lining up with TRBD1. This CDR3 region has 16 residues. Germline loops: CDR1 SGHAT, CDR2 FQNNGV. V trimming: 5 bases; J trimming: 5 bases; junction bases outside the gene matches: 10. The CDR3 DNA reads as TGTGCCAGCAGCCTTCGGACAGGACAGGGAACCGGGGAGCTGTTTTTT. Amino acid sequence: CASSLRTGQGTGELFF.

The DNA of the CDR3 is TGTGCCACCTCCGGGACAGGCACTTACAATGAGCAGTTCTTC. Its protein product is CATSGTGTYNEQFF. The V and J genes are TRBV24-1 and TRBJ2-1, with 8 nucleotides matching TRBD1. CDR3 length: 14 amino acids. Germline assignment: CDR1 KGHDR and CDR2 SFDVKD. Trimming removed 9 bases from V and 4 bases from J; junction bases left unmatched: 7.

V gene TRBV29-1 combines with J gene TRBJ1-5, with D hard to call. The CDR3 totals 14 residues. CDR1 SQVTM and CDR2 ANQGSEA come from the germline V gene. V lost 5 bases, J lost 2 bases, and 13 bases lay in between. CDR3 region: CSVSEGEGNQPQHF. Written as DNA, the CDR3 is TGCAGCGTTTCCGAAGGTGAGGGCAATCAGCCCCAGCATTTT.

This sequence joins TRBV2 and TRBJ2-1; perhaps TRBD2 as D (6 bases). The CDR3 is 15 amino acids. The V end lost 7 bases, the J end lost 0 bases, and 13 bases lay between the germline ends. Looked up from germline, CDR1 is SNHLY and CDR2 is FYNNEI. The CDR3 here is CASITSSGSYNEQFF. Here the CDR3 DNA reads TGTGCCAGCATTACTAGCTCCGGCTCCTACAATGAGCAGTTCTTC.

The chain employs TRBV2 and TRBJ2-7; 9 nucleotides agree with TRBD1. Germline trimming cut 4 bases from V and 2 bases from J; bases unmatched to any gene: 6. The CDR3 has 15 residues. Germline-derived CDR1 and CDR2 are SNHLY and FYNNEI. The CDR3 bases are TGTGCCAGCAGTGCAGGACAGGGGATAACCTACGAGCAGTACGTC. It specifies CASSAGQGITYEQYV.

This sequence joins TRBV15 and TRBJ2-1, with 7 bases aligning to TRBD2. This CDR3 region has 16 residues. Germline CDR1 LNHNV, CDR2 YYDKDF (reference sequence). J lost 4 bases, V lost 1 base, and 7 bases had no gene match. The CDR3 protein is CATSRGASGPYNEQFF. CDR3 nucleotide sequence: TGTGCCACCAGCAGAGGAGCTAGCGGACCATACAATGAGCAGTTCTTC.